What follows are 5 T cell receptor beta chains derived from one specimen sequenced in a study of blood T cell repertoires in COVID-19. The table came from immunoSEQ multiplex PCR; TCRdb's copy has only in-frame clones and leaves some out. Of a few hundred thousand clones in the sample, roughly 80% were seen once. What was sequenced was peripheral blood. These receptors originate from a woman under 30 with acute or convalescent COVID-19.

This clone showed up just once. V usage is TRBV7-2 and J usage is TRBJ1-3, with TRBD1 as a possible D gene (6 bases). V shed 0 bases and J shed 4 bases, with 10 bases lying between them. The CDR3 extends over 15 amino acids. Looked up from germline, CDR1 is SGHTA and CDR2 is FQGNSA. The CDR3 here is CASSLAAGAGNTIYF. The CDR3 region has the DNA TGTGCCAGCAGCTTAGCTGCGGGGGCCGGAAACACCATATATTTT.

V is TRBV4-1 and J is TRBJ2-1, with TRBD1 as a possible D gene (6 bases). Trimming cost V 0 bases and J 5 bases, with 11 bases left between them. Germline CDR1 reads MGHRA; CDR2 reads YSYEKL. CDR3 size: 15 residues. The CDR3 DNA reads TGCGCCAGCAGCCAAGAATGGACAGTTAACAATGAGCAGTTCTTC. Amino acid sequence: CASSQEWTVNNEQFF.

The CDR3, as DNA: TGTGCCAGCAGAGAATGGACAGGCCTGCAAGAGACCCAGTACTTC. Translated: CASREWTGLQETQYF. The chain links TRBV27 to TRBJ2-5; 7 bases align to TRBD1. J was trimmed by 2 bases and V by 6 bases; bases with no gene match: 9. The CDR3 extends over 15 amino acids. Germline-derived CDR1 and CDR2 are MNHEY and SMNVEV (reference sequence).

The V call is TRBV6-2 or TRBV6-3, the J call TRBJ1-5, with D possibly being TRBD1 (5 bases). Germline CDR1 MNHEY, CDR2 SVGEGT. The germline V and J ends were trimmed by 0 bases and 8 bases, with 11 bases remaining between them. The CDR3 extends over 14 amino acids. CDR3 nucleotide sequence: TGTGCCAGCAGTTACTCGGGGGGATCCGAGCCCCAGCATTTT. This encodes CASSYSGGSEPQHF.

This clone was seen once. V and J are TRBV4-3 and TRBJ2-6; D is ambiguous. Germline V lookup: CDR1 LGHNA, CDR2 YSLEER. CDR3 size: 15 residues. Trimming left V 1 base short and J 13 bases short, with 17 bases between. The CDR3 loop is CASSQGASAVGVLTF. The DNA of the CDR3 is TGCGCCAGCAGCCAAGGTGCGTCCGCCGTCGGGGTCCTGACTTTC.